This T cell receptor beta chain originates from a study of T cell repertoires in cytomegalovirus infection (dated by TCRdb to about 2019). With respect to the entire study: Peptide stimulations targeted recently identified HLA-C-restricted CMV epitopes, whose presentation resists viral immunomodulation, together with well-studied HLA-B-restricted epitopes. The HLA type of each donor mattered for the analysis, because public TCR beta signatures pointed to carriage of CMV infection along with the matching HLA type. On the study overall, not on this receptor specifically: Cumulative frequency of public TCR beta family members discriminated carriers of CMV infection plus the relevant HLA type in this cohort and an independent approximately 370-donor cohort. In the ex vivo response, HLA-C-restricted CMV-specific TCR beta clonotypes were dominant, and in two of eight donors the single most frequent clonotype came from this HLA-C-restricted group.

What this sample's treatment or condition label stands for: in vitro stimulation with specific CMV peptide epitopes to enrich CMV-specific T cells. With respect to this clonotype: Which antigen it targets is not known. This may come from a read error, since a much larger clone is one base off. The missing conserved phenylalanine or tryptophan at the end of this CDR3 makes a read error likely.

V lost 5 bases and J lost 5 bases, and the count of bases not matched to a germline gene is 10. Ends included, the CDR3 has 16 residues. Kept here is only the CDR3 DNA, which spans 48 bases and is read in frame from base 1. Sequenced on an Illumina HiSeq 1500. TCRdb ran its own pipeline on the public reads, namely fastp trimming at Q25 and MiXCR clone calling, and kept in-frame beta chains. Every distinct CDR3 protein forms one entry, paired with its most common genes and DNA. In this sample the table shows hundreds of thousands of distinct CDR3 sequences, about 31% of which occur a single time. The top ten hold 9.5% to 15% of the sample.

This TCR came from a human donor in good health (CMV status not recorded). Some clones in this sample may be carry-over from other donors' samples. In this chain, TRBV12-3 or TRBV12-4 is recombined with TRBJ2-3; 10 central bases correspond to TRBD2. The sequencing here drew on cultured CD8+ T cells from PBMCs, taken from culture after CMV antigen stimulation. The encoded CDR3 is CASSVTGTSAGDTQYS. The DNA is TGTGCCAGCAGTGTCACCGGGACTAGCGCGGGAGATACGCAGTATTCT.